The rows below give T cell receptor beta chains drawn from one sample of a study of blood T cell repertoires in COVID-19. Assay used: immunoSEQ multiplex PCR; TCRdb lists only in-frame clones, some missing. There are some 80,000 clones in the sample; around nine tenths occur only once, and around 5.1% lies in the top ten. Sequencing was done on a sample of peripheral blood. The receptors come from an elderly woman with active or convalescent COVID-19. Both conserved end residues are part of each CDR3. D genes are given only for firm matches. Not all rows give a size; the values are once, few, many and, for expanded clones, a class.

v_gene	j_gene	d_gene	abundance	len	CDR3aa	CDR3nt
TRBV29-1	TRBJ1-1	TRBD1	once	13	CSAARQGGTEAFF	TGCAGCGCTGCTCGACAGGGAGGCACTGAAGCTTTCTTT
TRBV6-1	TRBJ1-3	NA	NA	15	CASSEQGVSGNTIYF	TGTGCCAGCAGTGAACAAGGGGTCTCAGGAAACACCATATATTTT
TRBV27	TRBJ1-2	TRBD1	NA	15	CASSPRTGGYYGYTF	TGTGCCAGCAGTCCTAGGACAGGGGGCTACTATGGCTACACCTTC
TRBV7-7	TRBJ2-1	NA	NA	16	CASSLGGGRSYNEQFF	TGTGCCAGCAGCTTAGGTGGGGGGAGGTCCTACAATGAGCAGTTCTTC
TRBV9	TRBJ2-3	NA	NA	13	CASSNPPVNTQYF	TGTGCCAGCAGCAATCCCCCAGTAAATACGCAGTATTTT
TRBV10-3	TRBJ2-6	NA	once	18	CAIRSRESESSGANVLTF	TGTGCCATCAGATCCCGGGAGTCCGAGAGCTCTGGGGCCAACGTCCTGACTTTC
TRBV7-2	TRBJ2-1	TRBD2	NA	16	CASSRSSGSEANEQFF	TGTGCCAGCAGCAGATCTAGCGGGAGCGAGGCCAATGAGCAGTTCTTC
TRBV21-1	TRBJ2-1	NA	NA	18	CASSNVVGSGRKLNEQFF	TGTGCCAGCAGCAATGTGGTGGGCAGCGGGAGAAAGCTCAATGAGCAGTTCTTC
TRBV5-1	TRBJ1-3	TRBD1	NA	16	CASSSQGESSGNTIYF	TGCGCCAGCAGCTCACAGGGGGAAAGCTCTGGAAACACCATATATTTT
TRBV5-1	TRBJ2-7	TRBD2	few	15	CASSPRGLAGDEQYF	TGCGCCAGCAGCCCTCGGGGACTAGCGGGAGACGAGCAGTACTTC
TRBV9	TRBJ1-2	TRBD1	NA	19	CASSVYSWDRSMGDYGYTF	TGTGCCAGCAGCGTATACTCCTGGGACAGGTCAATGGGGGACTATGGCTACACCTTC
TRBV5-1	TRBJ1-2	NA	NA	14	CASSLGGGSDGYTF	TGCGCCAGCAGCTTGGGGGGCGGAAGCGATGGCTACACCTTC
TRBV7-9	TRBJ2-7	NA	NA	11	CASSLQREQYF	TGTGCCAGCAGCTTGCAGCGGGAGCAGTACTTC
TRBV27	TRBJ1-2	TRBD1	few	15	CASSPRTGINYGYTF	TGTGCCAGCAGTCCGCGGACAGGGATCAACTATGGCTACACCTTC
TRBV9	TRBJ1-1	TRBD1	NA	14	CASSVGQGNTEAFF	TGTGCCAGCAGCGTCGGACAGGGGAACACTGAAGCTTTCTTT
TRBV9	TRBJ2-2	NA	once	14	CASSTQGNTGELFF	TGTGCCAGCAGCACACAGGGGAACACCGGGGAGCTGTTTTTT
TRBV10-3	TRBJ1-6	NA	NA	13	CAISDKFNSPLHF	TGTGCCATCAGTGACAAATTTAATTCACCCCTCCACTTT
TRBV7-3	TRBJ2-6	NA	NA	16	CASSLPGFSGANVLTF	TGTGCCAGCAGCTTACCAGGGTTTTCTGGGGCCAACGTCCTGACTTTC
TRBV2	TRBJ1-4	NA	NA	15	CASSLYSNENEKLFF	TGTGCCAGCAGCCTCTACAGTAACGAAAATGAAAAACTGTTTTTT
TRBV9	TRBJ2-3	TRBD2	NA	17	CASSGGLAGVSTDTQYF	TGTGCCAGCAGCGGCGGACTAGCGGGAGTGAGCACAGATACGCAGTATTTT
TRBV7-9	TRBJ1-2	NA	NA	13	CASSLPGKDGYTF	TGTGCCAGCAGCTTGCCAGGGAAAGATGGCTACACCTTC
TRBV27	TRBJ2-5	TRBD1	NA	15	CASSLRDRGEETQYF	TGTGCCAGCAGTTTAAGGGACAGGGGGGAAGAGACCCAGTACTTC
TRBV7-2	TRBJ2-6	NA	NA	16	CASSPQGGAGANVLTF	TGTGCCAGCAGCCCCCAAGGGGGGGCCGGGGCCAACGTCCTGACTTTC
TRBV28	TRBJ2-1	NA	once	15	CASSSRGGVSDEQFF	TGTGCCAGCAGTTCCCGTGGCGGGGTCTCAGATGAGCAGTTCTTC
TRBV3-1/TRBV3-2	TRBJ2-3	TRBD2	NA	19	CASSQESGSGREAADTQYF	TGTGCCAGCAGCCAAGAATCGGGTAGCGGGAGGGAAGCCGCAGATACGCAGTATTTT
TRBV6-6	TRBJ1-6	NA	NA	15	CASSYTRNPNSPLHF	TGTGCCAGCAGTTATACCAGGAACCCGAATTCACCCCTCCACTTT
TRBV5-1	TRBJ2-7	TRBD2	NA	15	CASSFKLAGAHEQYF	TGCGCCAGCAGCTTTAAACTAGCGGGGGCCCACGAGCAGTACTTC